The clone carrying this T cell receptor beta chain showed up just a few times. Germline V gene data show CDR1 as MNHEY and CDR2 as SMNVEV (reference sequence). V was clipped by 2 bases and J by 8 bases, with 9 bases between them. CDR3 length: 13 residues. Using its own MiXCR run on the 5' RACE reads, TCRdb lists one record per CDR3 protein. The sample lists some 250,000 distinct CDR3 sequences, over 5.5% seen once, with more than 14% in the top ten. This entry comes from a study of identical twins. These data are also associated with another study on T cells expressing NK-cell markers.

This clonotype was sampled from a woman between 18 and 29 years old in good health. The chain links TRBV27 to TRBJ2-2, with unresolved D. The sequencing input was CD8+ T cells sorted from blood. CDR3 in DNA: TGTGCCAGCAGTTTAGTCAAAGGGGGGGAGCTGTTTTTT. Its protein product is CASSLVKGGELFF.